This TCR beta chain was identified in a study of T cells in localized non-small cell lung cancer. Measured with immunoSEQ multiplex PCR; TCRdb has only the in-frame clones, and not every one. Of under 55,000 clones in the sample, about three quarters are singletons; the top ten hold about 4.5%. The specimen comprised PBMCs, sampled before any cancer treatment. This sequence originates from a woman between 35 and 75 years old with stage II lung adenocarcinoma.

CDR3 nucleotide sequence: TGTGCCAGCAGCTCGGATTGGACCGCATACAATGAGCAGTTCTTC. Amino acids: CASSSDWTAYNEQFF. The chain uses TRBV7-2 and TRBJ2-1; D unresolved. Trimming pared 4 bases from V and 4 bases from J, leaving 14 bases between. The CDR3 loop spans 15 amino acids. Germline assignment: CDR1 SGHTA and CDR2 FQGNSA.